Detailed here is one TCR beta chain. Its specificity is not known. Participants comprised healthy donors of bone marrow. The sample belongs to a study of cytomegalovirus exposure and HLA in healthy donors. Study results and caveats: In a later analysis, across HLA loci, associated TCR counts were highest for DRB1, lowest for HLA-C. The authors later linked a missense DCLRE1C variant to TCR beta V- and J-gene trimming. According to an earlier analysis, most TCR beta V segments yielded productive rearrangements about 87% or about 30% of the time.

Researchers ran the PCR with 60 Vbeta and 13 Jbeta primers. Generated by immunoSEQ multiplex PCR, the TCRdb table keeps only in-frame clones and is missing some. The sample contains about 110,000 clones, roughly 80% of which appear only once. This CDR3 has 14 amino acids. Trimming cost V 0 bases and J 9 bases; bases outside gene matches: 3. Germline lookup yields CDR1 SGHNT and CDR2 YYREEE (reference sequence). The sample taken for sequencing was PBMCs. The receptor was isolated from a woman between 50 and 59 years old in good health and CMV-seropositive. The chain carries TRBV5-4 and TRBJ2-1, with 10 nucleotides matching TRBD1. Here the CDR3 reads CASSLGTGGGEQFF. In DNA form, the CDR3 reads TGTGCCAGCAGCTTGGGGACAGGGGGGGGTGAGCAGTTCTTC.